This T cell receptor (beta chain) was captured in a study of blood T cell repertoires in COVID-19. The table came from immunoSEQ multiplex PCR; TCRdb's copy has only in-frame clones and leaves some out. The table records 200,000 or so clones, 79% of them present only once. The CDR3 length is 14 residues. Losses at the gene ends were 6 bases for V and 0 bases for J; bases not matched to a gene: 1. Germline V gene lookup returns CDR1 SNHLY and CDR2 FYNNEI. The sample comprised peripheral blood. The chain links TRBV2 to TRBJ2-1; 8 bases are a match to TRBD1. This TCR derives from a man between 60 and 70 years old with active or convalescent COVID-19. CDR3 region: CASRDRGSYNEQFF. As DNA, the CDR3 is TGTGCCAGCAGAGACAGGGGCTCCTACAATGAGCAGTTCTTC.